This T cell receptor (beta chain) was identified during a study of blood T cell repertoires in COVID-19. Study-wide background: The United States, Italy and Spain supplied acute and convalescent COVID-19 samples. The cDNA or gDNA used as material had been derived from T cells, B-cell-depleted T cells, or PBMCs.

In the case of this clone: Other DNA sequences from this sample encode an identical CDR3 as well.

In the authors' methods: Counts of nucleated cells, estimated from reference gene primer amplification, were obtained. Here immunoSEQ multiplex PCR was the method, and the copy in TCRdb shows in-frame clones only, minus some. For V, J and clone size, that table is used; D and trimming come from the DNA. The table lists over 200,000 clones, about 88% of them singletons. The V gene lost 0 bases and the J gene lost 6 bases, with 7 bases spanning the gap. Germline V gives CDR1 SGDLS, CDR2 YYNGEE. The CDR3 sequence is 14 residues long. The sequenced sample was peripheral blood. The genes are TRBV9 and TRBJ1-6; D ambiguous. The receptor was derived from a man aged 55 to 69 who had recovered from COVID-19. CDR3 sequence: CASSVGGINSPLHF. The DNA of the CDR3 is TGTGCCAGCAGCGTAGGAGGGATTAATTCACCCCTCCACTTT.